The 8 T cell receptor beta chains reported below all come from one sample, sequenced in a study of control samples from healthy donors and cancer patients. Here immunoSEQ multiplex PCR was the method, and the copy in TCRdb shows in-frame clones only, minus some. The table includes about 140,000 clones, roughly nine tenths detected once. Sequencing was performed on blood. The receptors were sampled from a young man in good health.

This chain connects TRBV4-1 to TRBJ2-6; weak D call: TRBD1 (7 bases). Germline V gene data show CDR1 as MGHRA and CDR2 as YSYEKL. CDR3 length equals 14 residues. V was shortened by 8 bases and J by 6 bases, with 14 bases between the two germline ends. The CDR3 bases are TGCGCCAGCCGGAGGGGGCTGGCGGCCAACGTCCTGACTTTC. It is translated as CASRRGLAANVLTF.

This chain connects TRBV7-2 to TRBJ2-2; D tentatively reads TRBD1 or TRBD2 (6 bases each). The ends were cut back, 1 base at V and 4 bases at J, with 7 bases in the middle. The CDR3 covers 14 residues. Germline V gene sequence: CDR1 SGHTA, CDR2 FQGNSA. DNA for the CDR3: TGTGCCAGCAGCTTAGGGGGGGCCACCGGGGAGCTGTTTTTT. Translated: CASSLGGATGELFF. The variable domain in full, with the rest retrieved from reference TRBV7-2 and TRBJ2-2, is GAGVSQSPSNKVTEKGKDVELRCDPISGHTALYWYRQSLGQGLEFLIYFQGNSAPDKSGLPSDRFSAERTGGSVSTLTIQRTQQEDSAVYLCASSLGGATGELFFGEGSRLTVL.

This sequence joins TRBV30 and TRBJ2-2, with 8 positions matching TRBD1. This CDR3 region has 13 residues. The ends lost 5 bases at V and 7 bases at J; junction bases unmatched: 6. Germline-derived CDR1 and CDR2 are GTSNPN and SVGIG (reference sequence). This chain's CDR3 is CAWVGQGGGELFF. For the CDR3, the DNA is TGTGCCTGGGTAGGACAGGGTGGCGGGGAGCTGTTTTTT.

The sample holds one count of this clone. V gene TRBV11-2 combines with J gene TRBJ1-1, with D hard to call. Per the germline V gene, CDR1 is SGHAT and CDR2 is FQNNGV. The ends were cut back, 3 bases at V and 1 base at J, with 21 bases in the middle. The CDR3 loop spans 18 amino acids. The CDR3 here is CASSFGGAYLLTNTEAFF. The CDR3 DNA follows: TGTGCCAGCAGCTTCGGTGGAGCCTACCTTTTGACGAACACTGAAGCTTTCTTT.

This chain joins TRBV2 and TRBJ2-7; possibly TRBD2 for D (5 bases). Germline assignment: CDR1 SNHLY and CDR2 FYNNEI. V lost 2 bases to trimming and J lost 4 bases, with 9 bases between them. CDR3 size: 13 residues. The CDR3 DNA reads as TGTGCCAGCAGTGAATATCTAGCTTACGAGCAGTACTTC. Translation: CASSEYLAYEQYF.

The rearrangement links TRBV7-8 to TRBJ1-6; weak D call: TRBD1 (5 bases). The V gene's germline CDR1 is SGHVS and CDR2 FQNEAQ. The ends were cut back, 4 bases at V and 0 bases at J, with 16 bases in the middle. CDR3 length: 18 amino acids. In DNA, the CDR3 is TGTGCCAGCAGCTCGCATGGGAGACAGAGCTCCTATAATTCACCCCTCCACTTT. Its translation is CASSSHGRQSSYNSPLHF.

The chain uses TRBV10-1 and TRBJ1-1; D unclear. The CDR3 has 18 residues. Per the germline V gene, CDR1 is WNHNN and CDR2 is SYGVQD (reference sequence). V lost 0 bases and J lost 0, with 17 bases in between. The CDR3: CASSESAGGGPMNTEAFF. CDR3 DNA: TGCGCCAGCAGTGAGTCCGCTGGCGGAGGGCCGATGAACACTGAAGCTTTCTTT.

This clone has a single count. The DNA is omitted, as the CDR3 cannot be located on it reliably, and the CDR3 follows TCRdb's listing. The chain has TRBV6-4 and TRBJ1-3. The CDR3 length is 15 residues, termini included. Germline loops: CDR1 MRHNA, CDR2 SNTAGT. The chain's CDR3 is CASSDSFGPGNTIYF.